Sequencing of this T cell receptor (beta chain) was carried out in a study of T cell repertoires in cytomegalovirus infection. Study details: It was recently identified HLA-C-restricted and well-studied HLA-B-restricted CMV epitopes that the study used. Public TCR beta signature analysis indicated the presence of both CMV infection and matching HLA type. Findings and caveats of the study: Using cumulative public TCR beta family frequency, the authors identified those who carried CMV together with the relevant HLA. Dominating the ex vivo response were HLA-C-restricted CMV-specific TCR beta clonotypes.

Trimming removed 6 bases at V and 4 bases at J, with 14 bases between. This CDR3 contains 14 residues. From the reads, TCRdb called clonotypes with MiXCR, one entry per CDR3 protein. The sample consists of 300,000 to 400,000 distinct CDR3 sequences, roughly 25% of them appearing once. This clonotype showed up many times. Its specificity is unknown. The source is a human donor in good health (CMV status not recorded). Some clones in this sample may be carry-over from other donors' samples. The chain recombines TRBV12-3 or TRBV12-4 with TRBJ2-3; the D gene is possibly TRBD1 (5 bases). Sample: cultured PBMCs, taken from culture after CMV antigen stimulation. The CDR3 protein is CASRDTNAPDTQYF. The CDR3 DNA sequence: TGTGCCAGCAGGGACACTAACGCGCCAGATACGCAGTATTTT.